Presented here are 17 T cell receptor beta chains from one specimen sequenced in a study of shared clonotypes between healthy human individuals. The repertoire was sequenced with immunoSEQ multiplex PCR; TCRdb's copy has only in-frame clones and lacks some. Of 550,000 to 800,000 clones listed, under 80% were seen once; the top ten hold over 1.5%. The source material was memory CD4+ T cells sorted from blood. The subset is: CD45RA-negative fraction. These receptors were taken from a woman in her 30s in good health.

This chain uses TRBV28 with TRBJ2-7; 10 bases agree with TRBD2. CDR1 MDHEN and CDR2 SYDVKM come from the germline V gene. The CDR3 spans 17 residues. V dropped 3 bases and J dropped 0; count of bases not matched to a gene: 8. The CDR3 loop reads CASSLTSSGSPSYEQYF. CDR3 sequence (DNA): TGTGCCAGCAGTTTGACTTCTAGCGGGAGTCCCTCCTACGAGCAGTACTTC.

This clone has a count of ten or more. The gene calls are TRBV28 and TRBJ2-2, with D hard to call. CDR1 is MDHEN and CDR2 is SYDVKM in the germline V gene. The germline V and J ends were trimmed by 4 bases and 9 bases, with 15 bases remaining between them. This CDR3 has 14 amino acids. DNA of the CDR3: TGTGCCAGCAGTTCCCCAGGACGGCTGTGGGAGCTGTTTTTT. This sequence encodes CASSSPGRLWELFF.

The V and J genes are TRBV18 and TRBJ1-1; D is uncertain. This CDR3 comprises 15 residues. Trimming cost V 3 bases and J 5 bases, with 16 bases left between them. Germline V CDR1 and CDR2: KGHSH, LQKENI. CDR3 in amino acids: CASSPSAAPRTEAFF. CDR3 coding DNA: TGTGCCAGCTCACCCTCGGCCGCCCCCAGGACTGAAGCTTTCTTT.

The gene calls are TRBV30 and TRBJ2-3; 9 positions agree with TRBD2. CDR3 length equals 16 residues. The V and J ends lost 2 bases and 2 bases, in that order; junction bases with no gene match: 8. Germline-derived CDR1 and CDR2 are GTSNPN and SVGIG (reference sequence). In DNA form, the CDR3 reads TGTGCCTGGAGTTTTGGCGGGAGGGCCGTCACAGATACGCAGTATTTT. Its translation is CAWSFGGRAVTDTQYF.

A few counts support this clone. This rearrangement joins TRBV11-2 to TRBJ2-4; unclear D gene. Trimming cost V 5 bases and J 0 bases, with 11 bases left between them. Per germline, CDR1 SGHAT and CDR2 FQNNGV. This CDR3 spans 15 amino acids. In DNA, the CDR3 is TGTGCCAGCAGCGGCCCCTGGACAGCCAAAAACATTCAGTACTTC. Its translation is CASSGPWTAKNIQYF.

This clone has just one count. A much larger clone differs by one base, so this may be a read error. The same CDR3 can be traced to other DNA sequences in this sample. The chain recombines TRBV2 with TRBJ2-5; 7 bases map to TRBD1. V lost 4 bases and J lost 4; bases outside the gene matches: 0. This CDR3 contains 12 residues. In germline, CDR1 is SNHLY, CDR2 FYNNEI. The CDR3 DNA reads as TGTGCCAGCAGTGGACAGGGAGAGACCCAGTACTTC. Amino acid sequence: CASSGQGETQYF.

The CDR3 spells CASSVDGRATGELFF. In DNA, the CDR3 is TGTGCCAGCAGCGTAGACGGGAGGGCCACCGGGGAGCTGTTTTTT. J is TRBJ2-2 and V is TRBV9, with 8 nucleotides matching TRBD2. J gave up 4 bases and V 0 bases, and 2 bases lay outside the gene matches. CDR1 and CDR2 from the germline V gene are SGDLS and YYNGEE. There are 15 residues in the CDR3.

The chain couples TRBV12-5 to TRBJ2-1; D remains ambiguous. CDR1 is LGHNT and CDR2 is FRNRAP in the germline V gene. The length of the CDR3 is 12 residues. V was cut by 5 bases and J by 6 bases, with 8 bases left in between. The CDR3 loop is CASGTRSNEQFF. CDR3 nucleotides: TGTGCTAGTGGTACCCGGAGCAATGAGCAGTTCTTC.

This clone was counted once. V gene TRBV5-5 combines with J gene TRBJ2-7, with 9 bases that match TRBD1. The CDR3 is made up of 15 amino acids. V trimming: 5 bases; J trimming: 4 bases; junction bases outside the gene matches: 10. Germline V gives CDR1 SGHKS, CDR2 YYEKEE (reference sequence). The CDR3 DNA reads TGTGCCAGCAGATCCGGGACAGGGAGTATTTACGAGCAGTACTTC. This translates into CASRSGTGSIYEQYF.

This chain joins TRBV9 and TRBJ2-7, with 9 bases aligning to TRBD2. This CDR3 contains 15 residues. Unmatched junction bases numbered 11, after V lost 0 bases and J lost 10 bases. From germline, CDR1 is SGDLS and CDR2 YYNGEE. The CDR3 is CASSVVDEGLAIQYF. The CDR3 nucleotides read TGTGCCAGCAGCGTAGTAGATGAAGGACTAGCGATACAGTACTTC. Full variable domain (rest looked up from reference TRBV9 and TRBJ2-7): DSGVTQTPKHLITATGQRVTLRCSPRSGDLSVYWYQQSLDQGLQFLIQYYNGEERAKGNILERFSAQQFPDLHSELNLSSLELGDSALYFCASSVVDEGLAIQYFGPGTRLTVT.

This sequence joins TRBV18 and TRBJ2-7; a weak D match, TRBD2 (5 bases). The germline V gene has CDR1 KGHSH and CDR2 LQKENI. Trimming took 4 bases from V and 0 from J, leaving 10 bases between them. CDR3 size: 14 residues. CDR3 sequence reads: CASSQDYNSYEQYF. CDR3 bases: TGTGCCAGCTCACAAGACTACAACTCCTACGAGCAGTACTTC.

Notes on this clone: A much larger clone differs by one base, so this may be a read error. The sample carries other DNA sequences with the same CDR3. The chain employs TRBV7-9 and TRBJ1-2, with 7 bases aligning to TRBD1. The CDR3 covers 13 residues. The V gene's germline CDR1 is SEHNR and CDR2 FQNEAQ (reference sequence). V was clipped by 3 bases and J by 2 bases; unmatched bases: 0. Here the CDR3 reads CASSLGQNYGYTF. For the CDR3, the DNA is TGTGCCAGCAGCTTGGGACAGAACTATGGCTACACCTTC. The full variable domain, rest sourced from reference TRBV7-9 and TRBJ1-2, is DTGVSQNPRHKITKRGQNVTFRCDPISEHNRLYWYRQTLGQGPEFLTYFQNEAQLEKSRLLSDRFSAERPKGSFSTLEIQRTEQGDSAMYLCASSLGQNYGYTFGSGTRLTVV.

This clone was detected once. The same CDR3 is also encoded by other DNA sequences in this sample. This chain links TRBV11-3 with TRBJ2-2, with 8 bases aligning to TRBD2. The CDR3 extends over 15 amino acids. Per the germline V gene, CDR1 is SGHNT and CDR2 is YENEEA. Losses at the gene ends were 5 bases for V and 3 bases for J; bases not matched to a gene: 5. The CDR3 reads CASSPSGGDTGELFF. CDR3 coding DNA: TGTGCCAGCAGCCCCTCGGGGGGGGACACCGGGGAGCTGTTTTTT.

This chain connects TRBV18 to TRBJ2-7; D not certain. The germline V gene encodes CDR1 KGHSH and CDR2 LQKENI. V shed 0 bases and J shed 1 base, with 7 bases lying between them. The CDR3 is 14 amino acids. The CDR3 loop is CASSPPAFSYEQYF. DNA of the CDR3: TGTGCCAGCTCACCACCCGCATTTTCCTACGAGCAGTACTTC.

This clone was counted once. This chain joins TRBV19 and TRBJ2-2; 8 bases match TRBD1. V dropped 7 bases and J dropped 0; count of bases not matched to a gene: 7. This CDR3 contains 16 residues. Germline V gene sequence: CDR1 LNHDA, CDR2 SQIVND (reference sequence). As DNA, the CDR3 is TGTGCCAGTACACCTCAGGGGGCCACGAACACCGGGGAGCTGTTTTTT. This codes for CASTPQGATNTGELFF. The whole variable domain, filled in from reference TRBV19 and TRBJ2-2, reads DGGITQSPKYLFRKEGQNVTLSCEQNLNHDAMYWYRQDPGQGLRLIYYSQIVNDFQKGDIAEGYSVSREKKESFPLTVTSAQKNPTAFYLCASTPQGATNTGELFFGEGSRLTVL.

V and J are TRBV28 and TRBJ1-1; D is unresolved. The CDR3 is 11 amino acids. Trimming left V 8 bases short and J 6 bases short, with 10 bases between. Looked up from germline, CDR1 is MDHEN and CDR2 is SYDVKM. CDR3 in amino acids: CASGPWAEAFF. Written as DNA, the CDR3 is TGTGCCAGCGGCCCTTGGGCTGAAGCTTTCTTT.

This chain links TRBV27 with TRBJ2-7; tentatively, D is TRBD2 (6 bases). CDR3 length: 15 residues. Germline V gene data show CDR1 as MNHEY and CDR2 as SMNVEV (reference sequence). Trimming removed 3 bases at V and 5 bases at J, with 17 bases between. CDR3: CASSFTDGGSNEQYF. The CDR3 DNA reads TGTGCCAGCAGTTTCACCGATGGAGGGAGTAACGAGCAGTACTTC.